The 14 T cell receptor beta chains below all came from one sample that was sequenced in a study of CD8+CD57+ T cells in acquired aplastic anemia. Both TCR beta VDJ combination and CDR3 sequence profiling were carried out. Genomic DNA was the template for this profiling. MiXCR, run by TCRdb on the reads, gives a single entry per CDR3 protein. This sample has about 190,000 distinct CDR3 sequences, with approximately 50% found just once. The material sequenced was sorted CD4+, CD8+, or CD8+CD57+ T cells (not recorded which) from PBMCs. The receptor source for this set is a human donor in good health, serving as a control.

As concerns this clonotype: Since the CDR3 does not end with the conserved phenylalanine or tryptophan, this likely comes from a read error. The DNA is omitted, as the CDR3 cannot be located on it reliably, and the CDR3 follows TCRdb's listing. The chain employs TRBV7-9 and TRBJ2-2; the table's D call, TRBD1, was not checked against the DNA. The CDR3 is 11 amino acids long, termini counted. Looked up from germline, CDR1 is SEHNR and CDR2 is FQNEAQ (reference sequence). This CDR3 reads CASSLGTGGVS.

The sample holds one count of this clonotype. The chain joins TRBV9 to TRBJ2-7; D gene unclear. This CDR3 has 14 amino acids. Germline V gives CDR1 SGDLS, CDR2 YYNGEE. The ends were cut back, 0 bases at V and 2 bases at J, with 9 bases in the middle. The CDR3 sequence is CASSVGVRAYEQYF. CDR3 bases: TGTGCCAGCAGCGTAGGAGTAAGGGCCTACGAGCAGTACTTC.

Notes on this clonotype: Here the CDR3 omits its conserved ending phenylalanine or tryptophan, so a read error is the likely source. V gene TRBV2 combines with J gene TRBJ1-2, with 7 nucleotides matching TRBD1. The CDR3 has 17 amino acids. CDR1 is SNHLY, CDR2 FYNNEI, per germline. The junction had 12 bases not matched to a gene; V was cut back by 5 bases and J by 0 bases. CDR3 sequence: CASSPDRVLRPNYGYTL. In DNA, the CDR3 is TGTGCCAGCAGTCCCGACAGGGTCCTTCGCCCTAACTATGGCTACACCCTC.

This clonotype was recorded a few times. The chain links TRBV10-3 to TRBJ1-2, with 9 nucleotides matching TRBD1. Germline CDR1 ENHRY, CDR2 SYGVKD. Unmatched junction bases numbered 8, after V lost 11 bases and J lost 4 bases. CDR3 length: 13 residues. The CDR3 DNA reads as TGTGCCGGCCGGGGACAGGGTCGCTATGGCTACACCTTC. This codes for CAGRGQGRYGYTF.

In its sample, this clonotype was seen many times. The rearrangement joins TRBV12-3 or TRBV12-4 to TRBJ2-7; D is possibly TRBD2 (6 bases). V lost 1 base and J 4 bases, leaving 14 bases between the germline ends. The CDR3 runs 15 residues. CDR3 sequence: CASSLDSIRGYEQYF. As DNA, the CDR3 is TGTGCCAGCAGTTTAGACAGTATTCGGGGGTACGAGCAGTACTTC.

Concerning this clonotype itself: One end of the junction varies from germline; a read error may be responsible. The chain links TRBV24-1 to TRBJ2-2, with 8 bases matching TRBD1. CDR1 is KGHDR, CDR2 SFDVKD, per germline. The CDR3 covers 14 residues. CDR3 region: CATSGQGWTGELFF. CDR3 in DNA: TGTGCCACAAGTGGACAGGGTTGGACCGGGGAGCTGTTTTTT.

The J gene is TRBJ1-2, the V gene TRBV2; D unclear. Germline V CDR1 and CDR2: SNHLY, FYNNEI. Trimming cost V 6 bases and J 3 bases, with 8 bases left between them. The CDR3 has 12 residues. The chain's CDR3 is CASRSDYYGYTF. CDR3 DNA sequence: TGTGCCAGCAGGTCGGACTACTATGGCTACACCTTC.

V usage is TRBV10-3 and J usage is TRBJ1-5; TRBD1 aligns across 7 bases. This CDR3 is built from 13 residues. V was clipped by 8 bases and J by 7 bases; unmatched bases: 8. Germline values: CDR1 ENHRY, CDR2 SYGVKD. Here the CDR3 reads CAIRQGVRQPQHF. In DNA form, the CDR3 reads TGTGCCATCCGACAGGGAGTGAGGCAGCCCCAGCATTTT.

The V gene is TRBV12-3 or TRBV12-4, the J gene TRBJ2-7; a possible D gene is TRBD1 (6 bases). The V end lost 6 bases, the J end lost 5 bases, and 14 bases lay between the germline ends. This CDR3 has 13 amino acids. The CDR3 sequence is CASRRGQGNEQYV. The CDR3 nucleotides read TGTGCCAGCAGACGGGGTCAGGGGAACGAGCAGTACGTC.

This clonotype was detected many times. V usage is TRBV19 and J usage is TRBJ1-5; D remains unclear. CDR1 is LNHDA and CDR2 is SQIVND in the germline V gene (reference sequence). V lost 4 bases, J lost 6 bases, and 13 bases lay in between. The CDR3 sequence is 14 residues long. CDR3 DNA sequence: TGTGCCAGTAGTACCCACCTAAGAGGTCAGCCCCAGCATTTT. It specifies CASSTHLRGQPQHF.

A few counts support this clonotype. The chain has TRBV5-1 and TRBJ1-3, with TRBD1 matching 8 bases. This CDR3 is 14 amino acids long. From germline, CDR1 is SGHRS and CDR2 YFSETQ. V trimming: 7 bases; J trimming: 7 bases; junction bases outside the gene matches: 10. The CDR3 coding sequence is TGCGCCAGCCGACTGAGGGGACAGGCTAACACCATATATTTT. Amino acid sequence: CASRLRGQANTIYF.

At least ten counts were recorded for this clonotype. The junction shows a germline mismatch at one end, possibly a read error. The V and J genes are TRBV7-9 and TRBJ1-1, with TRBD1 identical over 7 bases. The CDR3 is 16 residues long. Germline V gene lookup returns CDR1 SEHNR and CDR2 FQNEAQ (reference sequence). The chain's CDR3 is CASSLGQVPLNTEAFF. Here the CDR3 DNA reads TGTGCCAGCAGTTTAGGACAGGTCCCTTTGAACACTGAAGCTTTCTTT.

This clonotype was seen ten or more times. V and J are TRBV5-4 and TRBJ2-1, with 7 bases that match TRBD2. This CDR3 region has 15 residues. V lost 4 bases to trimming and J lost 3 bases; unmatched junction nucleotides: 7. Germline CDR1 is SGHNT and CDR2 is YYREEE (reference sequence). The CDR3 reads CASSPWASGYNEQFF. In DNA form, the CDR3 reads TGTGCCAGCAGCCCCTGGGCTAGCGGCTACAATGAGCAGTTCTTC.

This chain connects TRBV18 to TRBJ1-5; tentative D call: TRBD1 (6 bases). CDR3 length equals 16 residues. Per germline, CDR1 KGHSH and CDR2 LQKENI. The germline V and J ends were trimmed by 0 bases and 0 bases, with 9 bases remaining between them. In DNA, the CDR3 is TGTGCCAGCTCACCACCGGGGGCCCATAGCAATCAGCCCCAGCATTTT. This codes for CASSPPGAHSNQPQHF.